Listed below are T cell receptor beta chains from one sample, sequenced in a study of PD-1 blockade in classical Hodgkin lymphoma. Profiling relied on immunoSEQ multiplex PCR, and the TCRdb table lists in-frame clones only, not all of them. The data contain around 30,000 clones, 80% to 95% of them singletons. Source: CD4+ T cells from blood, taken before the fourth cycle of nivolumab. These receptors all stem from a human donor with classical Hodgkin lymphoma. Both conserved end residues are part of each CDR3. The D gene is left open where the match is weak. Size values are once, few and many counts, or a class for expanded clones, and some rows have none.

v_call,d_call,cdr3_length,clone_size,j_call,cdr3_nt,cdr3_aa
TRBV21-1,.,19,.,TRBJ2-1,TGTGCCAGCAGCTCTACCGGGACTAGCGGGTTCGACCCTTCCAATGAGCAGTTCTTC,CASSSTGTSGFDPSNEQFF
TRBV9,.,14,.,TRBJ1-2,TGTGCCAGCAGCGTAGGGGTATCGAGCTATGGCTACACCTTC,CASSVGVSSYGYTF
TRBV11-2,TRBD1,15,.,TRBJ1-1,TGTGCCAGCAGCCCAGCCGGACAGGGAAGAGCTGAAGCTTTCTTT,CASSPAGQGRAEAFF
TRBV5-6,.,15,.,TRBJ2-3,TGTGCCAGCAGCTTGGCGGGCCCACGGTCAGATACGCAGTATTTT,CASSLAGPRSDTQYF
TRBV18,.,17,.,TRBJ1-2,TGTGCCAGCTCAACCGGGGTCGGGGTAAGCGGGAACTATGGCTACACCTTC,CASSTGVGVSGNYGYTF
TRBV11-3,.,13,.,TRBJ2-2,TGTGCCAGCAGCTTAGGACGCACCGGGGAGCTGTTTTTT,CASSLGRTGELFF
TRBV7-9,.,13,.,TRBJ1-5,TGTGCCAGCAGCTTGACGGCACTGGGGCCCCAGCATTTT,CASSLTALGPQHF
TRBV7-9,.,10,.,TRBJ2-1,TGTGCCAGCAGGAATAGCGAGCAGTTCTTC,CASRNSEQFF
TRBV6-5,TRBD1,15,few,TRBJ2-3,TGTGCCAGCAGGCCTCGACAGGGTAGTACAGATACGCAGTATTTT,CASRPRQGSTDTQYF
TRBV5-1,TRBD1,15,once,TRBJ1-4,TGCGCCAGCAGCCCCGAGACAGGGGGGAATGAAAAACTGTTTTTT,CASSPETGGNEKLFF
TRBV10-1,.,13,.,TRBJ1-1,TGCGCCAGCAGTGCAAGCCTGAACACTGAAGCTTTCTTT,CASSASLNTEAFF
TRBV6-5,.,12,.,TRBJ2-5,TGTGCCAGCAGTTACTGGGGGGAGACCCAGTACTTC,CASSYWGETQYF
TRBV10-3,.,12,.,TRBJ2-5,TGTGCCATCAGTGAGTCAATGGAGACCCAGTACTTC,CAISESMETQYF
TRBV28,.,12,.,TRBJ2-1,TGTGCCAGCAGCCGGAGGCCTCATGAGCAGTTCTTC,CASSRRPHEQFF
TRBV28,.,18,.,TRBJ1-1,TGTGCCAGCAGTTCCCGACTCCCTTCAGTTTCGGGGAACACTGAAGCTTTCTTT,CASSSRLPSVSGNTEAFF
TRBV6-1,.,12,.,TRBJ2-1,TGTGCCAGCAGCCTCACCCCATTCGAGCAGTTCTTC,CASSLTPFEQFF
TRBV7-9,TRBD1,13,.,TRBJ1-2,TGTGCCAGCAGCTTAGGGACAGGGGATGGCTACACCTTC,CASSLGTGDGYTF
TRBV28,.,12,.,TRBJ1-2,TGTGCCACCCCCGGGGAAAACTATGGCTACACCTTC,CATPGENYGYTF
TRBV7-9,TRBD1,15,.,TRBJ1-2,TGTGCCAGCAGCCCCAGCAGGGGGAGCGCCTATGGCTACACCTTC,CASSPSRGSAYGYTF
TRBV7-3,.,13,.,TRBJ2-7,TGTGCCAGCAGCCTTCTGGGGGGCGACGAGCAGTACTTC,CASSLLGGDEQYF
TRBV7-9,TRBD1,14,.,TRBJ1-1,TGTGCCAGCAGCAGGGGACAGGGTCGAACTGAAGCTTTCTTT,CASSRGQGRTEAFF
TRBV18,.,13,.,TRBJ2-5,TGTGCCAGCTCACCACGACCCCCCGGGGCCCAGTACTTC,CASSPRPPGAQYF
TRBV7-7,.,17,.,TRBJ2-3,TGTGCCAGCAGCTTAGATCTTTCAGGGTTGGGCACAGATACGCAGTATTTT,CASSLDLSGLGTDTQYF
TRBV29-1,.,17,.,TRBJ2-7,TGCAGCGTTGAAGATCTCCGTTCGGGCGGGCCCTACTACGAGCAGTACTTC,CSVEDLRSGGPYYEQYF
TRBV7-2,.,12,.,TRBJ1-4,TGTGCCAGCAGCTTTAGTTTAGAAAAACTGTTTTTT,CASSFSLEKLFF
TRBV6-5,TRBD1,14,.,TRBJ1-4,TGTGCCAGCGCTACAGGGGATAAGGGTGAAAAACTGTTTTTT,CASATGDKGEKLFF
TRBV7-8,TRBD2,17,.,TRBJ2-3,TGTGCCAGCAGCATCCGATCCTTAGCGGGAGGGACAGATACGCAGTATTTT,CASSIRSLAGGTDTQYF
TRBV5-1,.,13,.,TRBJ2-1,TGCGCCAGCAGCTTGGGGCCGGGCAATGAGCAGTTCTTC,CASSLGPGNEQFF
TRBV6-5,.,13,.,TRBJ1-2,TGTGCCAGCAGTTATGTTGGAACCTATGGCTACACCTTC,CASSYVGTYGYTF
TRBV7-3,.,18,.,TRBJ2-6,TGTGCCAGCACCAACCTCAATGAGGGCAGGGCTGGGGCCAACGTCCTGACTTTC,CASTNLNEGRAGANVLTF
TRBV19,.,15,.,TRBJ2-5,TGTGCCAGTAGAGTCTACCACCAGGGAAGAGAGACCCAGTACTTC,CASRVYHQGRETQYF
TRBV28,.,12,.,TRBJ2-7,TGTGCCAGCCGTAATCGGGTCTACGAGCAGTACTTC,CASRNRVYEQYF
TRBV27,.,14,.,TRBJ2-7,TGTGCCAGCAGTTCGGGCGGAGAAGGCAGCGAGCAGTACTTC,CASSSGGEGSEQYF
TRBV28,TRBD1,19,.,TRBJ1-5,TGTGCCAGCAGCCTCCCGGAGAGGGGGCTAATAAATAGCAATCAGCCCCAGCATTTT,CASSLPERGLINSNQPQHF
TRBV6-6,.,12,.,TRBJ2-5,TGTGCCAGCAAGGGGGTTTTAGAGACCCAGTACTTC,CASKGVLETQYF
TRBV5-1,.,18,.,TRBJ2-3,TGCGCCAGCAGCTTGGACCTAGCGCGACCCCTCAGCACAGATACGCAGTATTTT,CASSLDLARPLSTDTQYF
TRBV30,.,15,.,TRBJ1-4,TGTGCCTGGAACACAGGGTTTGCAACTAATGAAAAACTGTTTTTT,CAWNTGFATNEKLFF
TRBV12-5,TRBD1,18,.,TRBJ2-1,TGTGCTAGTGGTTCTCGGGGGCGGGACAGGAGCTCCTACAATGAGCAGTTCTTC,CASGSRGRDRSSYNEQFF
TRBV7-2,TRBD2,14,.,TRBJ2-7,TGTGCCAGCAGAAGCGGGACCTCTACCTACGAGCAGTACTTC,CASRSGTSTYEQYF
TRBV27,.,16,once,TRBJ2-5,TGTGCCAGCAGTTTATTCGGTGGCAGGGGAAAAGAGACCCAGTACTTC,CASSLFGGRGKETQYF
TRBV19,TRBD1,14,.,TRBJ2-4,TGTGCCAGTAGTACACAGGGGGCAGGAAACATTCAGTACTTC,CASSTQGAGNIQYF
TRBV7-8,.,14,.,TRBJ1-4,TGTGCCAGCAGCTTAGTCGGGGTTTCCGAAAAACTGTTTTTT,CASSLVGVSEKLFF
TRBV9,TRBD1,15,.,TRBJ2-2,TGTGCCAGCAGCCCTTTGGGACAGGGCACCGGGGAGCTGTTTTTT,CASSPLGQGTGELFF
TRBV7-7,TRBD2,16,.,TRBJ2-1,TGTGCCAGCAGTCTAAGGGGCTCTAGCGGATACAATGAGCAGTTCTTC,CASSLRGSSGYNEQFF
TRBV5-6,.,13,.,TRBJ2-7,TGTGCCAGCAGCTCCGGCCGGGGGTCCGAGCAGTACTTC,CASSSGRGSEQYF
TRBV7-9,.,18,once,TRBJ2-2,TGTGCCAGCAGCTTAGGGTCATGGGCCGCGGTTAACACCGGGGAGCTGTTTTTT,CASSLGSWAAVNTGELFF
TRBV11-1,.,16,.,TRBJ2-7,TGTGCCAGCAGCTTAGCGCGGCTAGCGCCAACCTACGAGCAGTACTTC,CASSLARLAPTYEQYF
TRBV30,TRBD1,14,.,TRBJ1-5,TGTGCCTGGAGTGTACAGACAGGGAATCAGCCCCAGCATTTT,CAWSVQTGNQPQHF
TRBV29-1,.,17,.,TRBJ1-6,TGCAGCGCTGGAGGCCCCCGACAGAGCTCCTATAATTCACCCCTCCACTTT,CSAGGPRQSSYNSPLHF
TRBV10-3,.,13,.,TRBJ2-7,TGTGCCATCAGTGATCAGGGTCCGTACGAGCAGTACTTC,CAISDQGPYEQYF
TRBV18,.,14,.,TRBJ2-2,TGTGCCAGCTCAACCCGAGCAGTCACCGGGGAGCTGTTTTTT,CASSTRAVTGELFF
TRBV6-6,.,14,.,TRBJ2-3,TGTGCCAGCAAGTTCCAGTTGAGCACAGATACGCAGTATTTT,CASKFQLSTDTQYF
TRBV9,.,14,.,TRBJ2-7,TGTGCCAGCAGCGTAGCGGTTGGGCCCTACGAGCAGTACTTC,CASSVAVGPYEQYF
TRBV19,TRBD1,16,.,TRBJ1-5,TGTGCCAGTAGTCCTGGGACAGCTTTCCGCAATCAGCCCCAGCATTTT,CASSPGTAFRNQPQHF
TRBV5-1,TRBD2,19,.,TRBJ2-3,TGCGCCAGCAGCTTGGTAACTAGCGGGGGCGGTGGAGGCACAGATACGCAGTATTTT,CASSLVTSGGGGGTDTQYF
TRBV18,TRBD1,15,.,TRBJ2-7,TGTGCCAGCTCACCACCGTGGGACAGGAAATACGAGCAGTACTTC,CASSPPWDRKYEQYF
TRBV28,TRBD2,15,.,TRBJ2-3,TGTGCCAGCGAGGGGACTAGCGGGACCGCAGATACGCAGTATTTT,CASEGTSGTADTQYF
TRBV7-7,TRBD1,15,.,TRBJ2-2,TGTGCTAGCAGCTCGGGACAGGGGGCGGCCGGGGAGCTGTTTTTT,CASSSGQGAAGELFF
TRBV14,.,15,few,TRBJ1-1,TGTGCCAGCAGCCTTAATCTGGGGCGGAACACTGAAGCTTTCTTT,CASSLNLGRNTEAFF